The 5 T cell receptor beta chains given below trace back to one sample, sequenced in a study of chemoradiotherapy in HPV16-positive cancers. TCRdb keeps only in-frame clones here, not all; method: immunoSEQ multiplex PCR. The sample holds roughly 15,000 clones, roughly 79% seen once. The sample here was taken from a patient who underwent chemoradiotherapy. These receptors originate from a human donor with HPV-associated anogenital cancer.

The chain is built from TRBV5-1 and TRBJ2-7; D is undetermined. Deletions cut 4 bases from V and 3 bases from J, with 14 bases between. CDR3 length equals 14 residues. Germline V CDR1 and CDR2: SGHRS, YFSETQ. The CDR3 DNA follows: TGCGCCAGCAGCACCCGGGCCGGGCTCTACGAGCAGTACTTC. Amino acids: CASSTRAGLYEQYF. Combining the CDR3 with reference TRBV5-1 and TRBJ2-7 gives the whole variable domain KAGVTQTPRYLIKTRGQQVTLSCSPISGHRSVSWYQQTPGQGLQFLFEYFSETQRNKGNFPGRFSGRQFSNSRSEMNVSTLELGDSALYLCASSTRAGLYEQYFGPGTRLTVT.

The chain couples TRBV6-1 to TRBJ1-4; 7 bases fit TRBD1. After removal of 5 bases from V and 4 bases from J, the junction contained 4 bases not matched to a gene. CDR1 MNHNS and CDR2 SASEGT come from the germline V gene. The CDR3 is 14 amino acids. The CDR3 here is CASSRDSGNEKLFF. The CDR3 nucleotides read TGTGCCAGCAGTAGGGACAGCGGTAATGAAAAACTGTTTTTT.

The V gene is TRBV15, the J gene TRBJ2-2; D call uncertain. The V end lost 1 base, the J end lost 0 bases, and 3 bases lay between the germline ends. Germline CDR1 LNHNV, CDR2 YYDKDF (reference sequence). CDR3 length: 14 residues. CDR3 DNA sequence: TGTGCCACCAGCAGAGTCCCGAACACCGGGGAGCTGTTTTTT. Translating it yields CATSRVPNTGELFF.

This clone was counted a single time. V is TRBV9 and J is TRBJ1-4; D gene unclear. Trimming removed 4 bases from V and 5 bases from J, with 9 bases in between. The germline CDR1 and CDR2 sequences are SGDLS and YYNGEE. The CDR3 length is 13 residues. Here the CDR3 reads CASSPGPNEKLFF. Here the CDR3 DNA reads TGTGCCAGCAGCCCAGGACCGAATGAAAAACTGTTTTTT. The full variable domain, its missing parts supplied by reference TRBV9 and TRBJ1-4, is DSGVTQTPKHLITATGQRVTLRCSPRSGDLSVYWYQQSLDQGLQFLIQYYNGEERAKGNILERFSAQQFPDLHSELNLSSLELGDSALYFCASSPGPNEKLFFGSGTQLSVL.

This clone was found a few times. This chain joins TRBV5-4 and TRBJ1-6, with D perhaps TRBD1 (5 bases). The CDR3 is made up of 15 amino acids. Germline CDR1 and CDR2: SGHNT and YYREEE (reference sequence). Trimming removed 4 bases from V and 14 bases from J, with 22 bases in between. CDR3 coding DNA: TGTGCCAGCAGCATAGGGGATAGGGACGGGACGGCCCTCCACTTT. Its protein product is CASSIGDRDGTALHF.